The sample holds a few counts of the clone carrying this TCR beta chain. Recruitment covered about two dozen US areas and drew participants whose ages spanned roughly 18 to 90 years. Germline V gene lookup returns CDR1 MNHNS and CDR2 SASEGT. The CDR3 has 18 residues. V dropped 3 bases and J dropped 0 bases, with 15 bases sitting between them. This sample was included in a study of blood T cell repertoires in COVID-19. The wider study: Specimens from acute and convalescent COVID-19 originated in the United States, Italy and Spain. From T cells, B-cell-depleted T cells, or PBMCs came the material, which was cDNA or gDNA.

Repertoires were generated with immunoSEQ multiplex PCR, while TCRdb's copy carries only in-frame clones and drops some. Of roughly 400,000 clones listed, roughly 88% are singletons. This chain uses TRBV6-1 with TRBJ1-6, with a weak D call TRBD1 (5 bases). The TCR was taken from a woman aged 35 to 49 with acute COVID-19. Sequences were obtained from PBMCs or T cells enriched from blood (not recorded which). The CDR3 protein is CASSEDGTYSSYNSPLHF. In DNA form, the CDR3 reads TGTGCCAGCAGTGAGGATGGGACTTATAGCTCCTATAATTCACCCCTCCACTTT.